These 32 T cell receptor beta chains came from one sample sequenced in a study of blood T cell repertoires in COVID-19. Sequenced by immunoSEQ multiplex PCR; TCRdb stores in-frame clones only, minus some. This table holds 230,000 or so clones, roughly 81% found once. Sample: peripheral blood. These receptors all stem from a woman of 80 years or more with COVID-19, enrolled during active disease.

CDR3 amino acids: CASSPWGGDQPQHF. CDR3 bases: TGTGCCAGCAGCCCGTGGGGAGGGGATCAGCCCCAGCATTTT. The chain uses TRBV3-1 (or the pseudogene TRBV3-2) and TRBJ1-5, with a weak D call TRBD1 (5 bases). Germline CDR1 reads LGHDT; CDR2 reads YNNKEL (reference sequence). The CDR3 spans 14 residues. V dropped 4 bases and J dropped 5 bases, with 12 bases sitting between them.

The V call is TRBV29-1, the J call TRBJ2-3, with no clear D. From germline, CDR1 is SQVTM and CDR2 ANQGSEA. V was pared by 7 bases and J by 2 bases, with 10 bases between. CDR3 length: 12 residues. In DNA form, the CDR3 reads TGCAGCGAATTGCGGTCCACAGATACGCAGTATTTT. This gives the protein CSELRSTDTQYF.

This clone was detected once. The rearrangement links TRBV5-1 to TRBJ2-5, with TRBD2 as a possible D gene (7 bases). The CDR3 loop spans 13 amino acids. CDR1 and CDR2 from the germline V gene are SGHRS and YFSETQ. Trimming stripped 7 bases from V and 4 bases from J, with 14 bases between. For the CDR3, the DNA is TGCGCCAGCTCTCTGGGGGGGCCAGAGACCCAGTACTTC. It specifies CASSLGGPETQYF.

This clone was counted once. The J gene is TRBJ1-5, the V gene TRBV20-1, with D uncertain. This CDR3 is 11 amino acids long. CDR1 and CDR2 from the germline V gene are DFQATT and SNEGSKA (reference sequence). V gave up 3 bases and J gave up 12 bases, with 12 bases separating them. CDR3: CSASDPPRQHF. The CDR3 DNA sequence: TGCAGTGCTAGTGACCCGCCGCGCCAGCATTTT.

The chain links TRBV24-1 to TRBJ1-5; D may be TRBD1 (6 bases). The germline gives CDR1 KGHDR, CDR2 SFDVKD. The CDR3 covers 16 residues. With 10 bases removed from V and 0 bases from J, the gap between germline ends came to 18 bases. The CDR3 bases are TGTGCCACTGCGGGGGCCGCAGGGAATAGCAATCAGCCCCAGCATTTT. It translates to CATAGAAGNSNQPQHF.

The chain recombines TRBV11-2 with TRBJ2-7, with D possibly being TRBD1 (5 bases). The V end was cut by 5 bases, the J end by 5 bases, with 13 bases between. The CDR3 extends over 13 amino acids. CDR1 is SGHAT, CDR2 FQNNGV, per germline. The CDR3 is CASSAQGSHEQYF. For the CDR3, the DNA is TGTGCCAGCAGCGCCCAGGGTAGCCACGAGCAGTACTTC.

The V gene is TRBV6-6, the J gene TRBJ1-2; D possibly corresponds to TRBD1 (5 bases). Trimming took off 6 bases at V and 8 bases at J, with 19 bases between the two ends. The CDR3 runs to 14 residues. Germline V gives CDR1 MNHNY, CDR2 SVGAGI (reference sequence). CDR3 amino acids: CASRHPQPSGGYTF. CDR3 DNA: TGTGCCAGCAGGCACCCCCAGCCCTCAGGGGGCTACACCTTC.

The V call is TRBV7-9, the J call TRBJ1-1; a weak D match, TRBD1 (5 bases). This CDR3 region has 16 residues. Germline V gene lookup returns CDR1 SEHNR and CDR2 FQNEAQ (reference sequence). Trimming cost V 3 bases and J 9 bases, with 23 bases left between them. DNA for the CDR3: TGTGCCAGCAGCTTTACATGGGGGGAACAGGCCCCACAAGCTTTCTTT. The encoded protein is CASSFTWGEQAPQAFF.

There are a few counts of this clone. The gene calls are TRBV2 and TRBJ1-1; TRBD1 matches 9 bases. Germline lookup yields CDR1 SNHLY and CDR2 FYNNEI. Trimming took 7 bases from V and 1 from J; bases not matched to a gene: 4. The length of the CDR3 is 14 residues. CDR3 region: CASNWGQGNTEAFF. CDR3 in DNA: TGTGCCAGCAATTGGGGACAGGGGAACACTGAAGCTTTCTTT.

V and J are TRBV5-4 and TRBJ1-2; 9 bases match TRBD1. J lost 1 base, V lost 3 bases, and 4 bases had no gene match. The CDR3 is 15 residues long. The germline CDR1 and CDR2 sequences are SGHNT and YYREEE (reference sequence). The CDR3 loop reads CASSWGTGNNYGYTF. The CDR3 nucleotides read TGTGCCAGCAGCTGGGGGACAGGGAATAACTATGGCTACACCTTC.

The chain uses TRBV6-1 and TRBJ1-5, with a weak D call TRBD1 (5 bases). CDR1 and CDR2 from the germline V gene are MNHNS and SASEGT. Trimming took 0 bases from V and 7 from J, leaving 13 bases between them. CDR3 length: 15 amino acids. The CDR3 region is CASSEAGAGGQPQHF. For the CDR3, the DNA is TGTGCCAGCAGTGAAGCAGGTGCGGGGGGACAGCCCCAGCATTTT.

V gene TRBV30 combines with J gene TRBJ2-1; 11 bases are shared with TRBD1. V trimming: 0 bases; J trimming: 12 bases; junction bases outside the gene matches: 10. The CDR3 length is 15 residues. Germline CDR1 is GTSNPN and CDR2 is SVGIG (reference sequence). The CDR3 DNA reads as TGTGCCTGGAGTGTACCGGGACAGGGGGGGCATGGGCAGTTCTTC. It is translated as CAWSVPGQGGHGQFF.

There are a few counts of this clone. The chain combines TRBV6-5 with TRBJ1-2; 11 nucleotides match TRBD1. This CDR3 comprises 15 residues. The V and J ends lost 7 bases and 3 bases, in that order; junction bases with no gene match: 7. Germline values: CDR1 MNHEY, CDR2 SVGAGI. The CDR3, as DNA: TGTGCCAGCACCGAACCGGGACAGGGGGACTATGGCTACACCTTC. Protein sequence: CASTEPGQGDYGYTF.

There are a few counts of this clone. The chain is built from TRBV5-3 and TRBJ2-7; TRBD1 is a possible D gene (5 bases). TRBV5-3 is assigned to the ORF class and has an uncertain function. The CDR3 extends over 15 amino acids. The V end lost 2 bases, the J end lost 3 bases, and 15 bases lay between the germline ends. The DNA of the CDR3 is TGTGCCAGAAGCTTAAAGGGGCAGTTCGACTACGAGCAGTACTTC. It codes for CARSLKGQFDYEQYF.

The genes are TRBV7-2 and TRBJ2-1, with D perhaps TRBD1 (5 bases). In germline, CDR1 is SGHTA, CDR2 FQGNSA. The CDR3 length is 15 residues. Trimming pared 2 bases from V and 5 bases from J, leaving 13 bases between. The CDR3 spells CASSLSQGPHNEQFF. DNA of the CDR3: TGTGCCAGCAGCTTAAGTCAGGGTCCCCACAATGAGCAGTTCTTC.

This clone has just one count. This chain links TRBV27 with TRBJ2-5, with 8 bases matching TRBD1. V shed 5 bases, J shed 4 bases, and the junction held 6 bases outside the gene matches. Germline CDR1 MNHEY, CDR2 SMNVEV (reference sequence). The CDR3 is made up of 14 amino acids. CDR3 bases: TGTGCCAGCAGTGCGGACAGGGTGCGAGAGACCCAGTACTTC. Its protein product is CASSADRVRETQYF.

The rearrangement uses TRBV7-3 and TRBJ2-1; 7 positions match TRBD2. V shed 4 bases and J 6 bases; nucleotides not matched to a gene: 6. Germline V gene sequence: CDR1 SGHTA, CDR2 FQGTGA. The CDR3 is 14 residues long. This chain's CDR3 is CASSSNLAANEQFF. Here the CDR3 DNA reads TGTGCCAGCAGCTCGAATCTAGCGGCCAATGAGCAGTTCTTC.

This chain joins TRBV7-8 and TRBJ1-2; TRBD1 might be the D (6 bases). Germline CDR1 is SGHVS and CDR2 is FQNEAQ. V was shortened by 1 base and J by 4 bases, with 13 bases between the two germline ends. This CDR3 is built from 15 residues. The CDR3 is CASSLVPQGSYGYTF. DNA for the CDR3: TGTGCCAGCAGCTTAGTACCTCAGGGGAGCTATGGCTACACCTTC.

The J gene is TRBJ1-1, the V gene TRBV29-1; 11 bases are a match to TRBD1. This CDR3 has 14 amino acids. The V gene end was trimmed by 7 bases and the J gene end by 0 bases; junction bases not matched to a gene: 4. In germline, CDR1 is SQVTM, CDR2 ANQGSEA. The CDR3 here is CSGGQGAMNTEAFF. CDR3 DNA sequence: TGCAGCGGTGGACAGGGGGCAATGAACACTGAAGCTTTCTTT. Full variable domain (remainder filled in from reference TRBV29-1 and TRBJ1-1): SAVISQKPSRDICQRGTSLTIQCQVDSQVTMMFWYRQQPGQSLTLIATANQGSEATYESGFVIDKFPISRPNLTFSTLTVSNMSPEDSSIYLCSGGQGAMNTEAFFGQGTRLTVV.

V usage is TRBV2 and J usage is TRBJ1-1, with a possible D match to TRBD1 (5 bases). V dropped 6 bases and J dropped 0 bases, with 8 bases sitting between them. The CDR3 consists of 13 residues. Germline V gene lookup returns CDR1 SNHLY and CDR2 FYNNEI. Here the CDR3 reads CASRRTLNTEAFF. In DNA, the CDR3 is TGTGCCAGCAGAAGGACACTGAACACTGAAGCTTTCTTT.

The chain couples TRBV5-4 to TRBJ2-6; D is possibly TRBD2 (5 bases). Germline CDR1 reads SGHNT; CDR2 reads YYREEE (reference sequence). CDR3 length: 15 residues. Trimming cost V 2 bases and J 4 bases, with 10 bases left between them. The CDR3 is CASSLSGVGANVLTF. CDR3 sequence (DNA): TGTGCCAGCAGCTTATCCGGGGTAGGGGCCAACGTCCTGACTTTC.

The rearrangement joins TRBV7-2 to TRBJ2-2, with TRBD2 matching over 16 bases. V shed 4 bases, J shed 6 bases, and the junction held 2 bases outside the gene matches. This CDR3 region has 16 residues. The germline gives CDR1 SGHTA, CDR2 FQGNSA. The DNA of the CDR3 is TGTGCCAGCAGCTCGGGACTAGCGGGAGGGCCCGGGGAGCTGTTTTTT. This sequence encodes CASSSGLAGGPGELFF.

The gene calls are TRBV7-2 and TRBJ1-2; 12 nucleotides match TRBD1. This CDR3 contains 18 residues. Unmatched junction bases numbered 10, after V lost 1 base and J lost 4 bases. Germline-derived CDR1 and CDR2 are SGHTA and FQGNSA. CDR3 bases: TGTGCCAGCAGCTTAGTAGGGACAGGGGGCCGAAGCGTCTATGGCTACACCTTC. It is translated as CASSLVGTGGRSVYGYTF. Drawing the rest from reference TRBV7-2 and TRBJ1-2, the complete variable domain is GAGVSQSPSNKVTEKGKDVELRCDPISGHTALYWYRQSLGQGLEFLIYFQGNSAPDKSGLPSDRFSAERTGGSVSTLTIQRTQQEDSAVYLCASSLVGTGGRSVYGYTFGSGTRLTVV.

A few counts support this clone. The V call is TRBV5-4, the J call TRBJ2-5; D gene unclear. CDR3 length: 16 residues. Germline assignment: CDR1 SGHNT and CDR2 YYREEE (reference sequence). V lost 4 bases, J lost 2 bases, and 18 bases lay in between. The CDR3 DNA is TGTGCCAGCAGCAACCCCCACCCCGCGCCACAAGAGACCCAGTACTTC. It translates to CASSNPHPAPQETQYF.

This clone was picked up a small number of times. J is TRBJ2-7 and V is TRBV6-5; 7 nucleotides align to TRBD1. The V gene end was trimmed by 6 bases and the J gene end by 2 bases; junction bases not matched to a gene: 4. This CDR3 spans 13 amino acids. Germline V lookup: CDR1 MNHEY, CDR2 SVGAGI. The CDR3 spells CASRQGDPYEQYF. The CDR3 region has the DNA TGTGCCAGCAGGCAGGGGGACCCCTACGAGCAGTACTTC.

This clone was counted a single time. The CDR3 DNA is TGTGCCAGTAGCGGGAGGACGAGTCAGACCTACGAGCAGTACTTC. This sequence encodes CASSGRTSQTYEQYF. The chain recombines TRBV19 with TRBJ2-7, with 7 bases that match TRBD2. The CDR3 is made up of 15 amino acids. The trim removed 6 bases at V and 2 bases at J, leaving 10 bases unmatched. In germline, CDR1 is LNHDA, CDR2 SQIVND (reference sequence).

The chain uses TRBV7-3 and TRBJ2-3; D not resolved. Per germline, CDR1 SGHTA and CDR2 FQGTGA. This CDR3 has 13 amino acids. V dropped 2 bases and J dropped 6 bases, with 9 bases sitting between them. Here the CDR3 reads CASSLYSGDTQYF. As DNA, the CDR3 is TGTGCCAGCAGCTTATATTCAGGTGATACGCAGTATTTT.

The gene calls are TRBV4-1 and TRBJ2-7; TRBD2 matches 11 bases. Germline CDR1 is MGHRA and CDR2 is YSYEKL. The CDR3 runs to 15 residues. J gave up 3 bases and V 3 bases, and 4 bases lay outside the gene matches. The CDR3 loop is CASSQTSGKFYEQYF. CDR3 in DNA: TGCGCCAGCAGCCAGACTAGCGGGAAATTCTACGAGCAGTACTTC.

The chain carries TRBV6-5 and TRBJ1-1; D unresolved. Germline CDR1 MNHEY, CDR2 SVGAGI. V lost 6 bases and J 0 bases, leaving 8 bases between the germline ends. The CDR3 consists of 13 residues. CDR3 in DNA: TGTGCCAGCAGGAATCAGGTGAACACTGAAGCTTTCTTT. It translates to CASRNQVNTEAFF.

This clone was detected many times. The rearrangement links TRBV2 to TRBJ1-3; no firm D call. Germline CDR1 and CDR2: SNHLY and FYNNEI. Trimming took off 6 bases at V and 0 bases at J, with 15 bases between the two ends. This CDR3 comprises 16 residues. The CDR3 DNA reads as TGTGCCAGCAGCCCCCCCGGGTCTCGCTCTGGAAACACCATATATTTT. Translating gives CASSPPGSRSGNTIYF.

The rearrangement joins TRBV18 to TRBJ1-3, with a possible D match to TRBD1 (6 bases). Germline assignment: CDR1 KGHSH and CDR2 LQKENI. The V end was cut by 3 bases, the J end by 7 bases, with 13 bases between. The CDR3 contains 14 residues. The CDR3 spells CASSPGTLFNTIYF. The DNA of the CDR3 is TGTGCCAGCTCACCTGGGACATTATTCAACACCATATATTTT.

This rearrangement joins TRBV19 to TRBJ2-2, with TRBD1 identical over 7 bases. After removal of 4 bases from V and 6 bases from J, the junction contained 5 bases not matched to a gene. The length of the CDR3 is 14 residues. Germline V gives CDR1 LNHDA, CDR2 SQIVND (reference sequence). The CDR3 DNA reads TGTGCCAGTAGTACACAACAGGGGCCCGGGGAGCTGTTTTTT. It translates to CASSTQQGPGELFF.